The 21 T cell receptor beta chains below all came from one sample that was sequenced in a study of cytomegalovirus exposure and HLA in healthy donors. Primers: 60 Vbeta forward and 13 Jbeta reverse. Produced via immunoSEQ multiplex PCR; TCRdb's table is partial and in-frame only. The sample holds approximately 120,000 clones; about four fifths are singletons and the top ten take about 1.8%. Material for sequencing was PBMCs. These TCRs come from a man between 18 and 29 years old in good health and CMV-seronegative.

V and J are TRBV9 and TRBJ2-3; 7 bases are a match to TRBD1. V lost 4 bases and J lost 4; bases outside the gene matches: 6. CDR3 size: 14 residues. Germline values: CDR1 SGDLS, CDR2 YYNGEE. CDR3 sequence reads: CASSPDRVADTQYF. CDR3 coding DNA: TGTGCCAGCAGCCCTGACAGGGTTGCAGATACGCAGTATTTT.

The gene calls are TRBV7-6 and TRBJ2-7, with 7 bases identical to TRBD1. The CDR3 is 14 amino acids. The J segment lost 2 bases and the V segment lost 6 bases, leaving 7 bases of the junction unmatched. CDR1 is SGHVS, CDR2 FNYEAQ, per germline. The CDR3 loop reads CASSRQGGTYEQYF. CDR3 coding DNA: TGTGCCAGCAGTCGACAGGGCGGTACCTACGAGCAGTACTTC.

The chain employs TRBV11-2 and TRBJ1-2, with unresolved D. Per the germline V gene, CDR1 is SGHAT and CDR2 is FQNNGV. The V end lost 0 bases, the J end lost 4 bases, and 12 bases lay between the germline ends. CDR3 length: 15 residues. This chain's CDR3 is CASSLDPGDIYGYTF. The CDR3 coding sequence is TGTGCCAGCAGCTTAGATCCCGGGGATATCTATGGCTACACCTTC.

As to this clone: The junction shows a germline mismatch at one end, possibly a read error. This sequence joins TRBV7-9 and TRBJ2-7, with TRBD2 as a possible D gene (7 bases). Germline V gene lookup returns CDR1 SEHNR and CDR2 FQNEAQ (reference sequence). This CDR3 spans 15 amino acids. The CDR3 nucleotides read TGTTCCAGCACCCCGGGGGGCCCTCTCTCCTACGAGCAGTACTTC. Protein sequence: CSSTPGGPLSYEQYF.

The chain carries TRBV7-2 and TRBJ1-3; D is undetermined. Trimming left V 3 bases short and J 5 bases short, with 17 bases between. This CDR3 is built from 16 residues. Germline V lookup: CDR1 SGHTA, CDR2 FQGNSA. This CDR3 is CASSFFLRELRNTIYF. The CDR3 nucleotides read TGTGCCAGCAGCTTCTTCTTGAGGGAGTTGAGAAACACCATATATTTT.

The genes are TRBV4-2 and TRBJ2-7; possible D gene TRBD1, 5 bases. Trimming shortened V by 1 base and J by 6 bases, and 13 bases separated the two germline ends. In germline, CDR1 is LGHNA, CDR2 YNFKEQ. The CDR3 consists of 14 residues. The CDR3 DNA follows: TGTGCCAGCAGCCAAGCGCAGGGCCCCGCCGAGCAGTACTTC. Translating it yields CASSQAQGPAEQYF.

Only a few counts were recorded for this clone. The CDR3 loop is CASSRQGAAEAFF. The CDR3 nucleotides are TGTGCCAGCAGTCGGCAGGGGGCCGCTGAAGCTTTCTTT. The J gene is TRBJ1-1, the V gene TRBV6-5; the match to TRBD1 covers 8 bases. CDR3 length equals 13 residues. Germline loops: CDR1 MNHEY, CDR2 SVGAGI. The V segment lost 5 bases and the J segment 6 bases; nucleotides outside the gene matches: 5.

The rearrangement joins TRBV6-6 to TRBJ1-6; D gene ambiguous. Germline lookup yields CDR1 MNHNY and CDR2 SVGAGI (reference sequence). This CDR3 region has 14 residues. Trimming stripped 7 bases from V and 7 bases from J, with 14 bases between. CDR3 DNA: TGTGCCAGCACCACGGGGTTTGGCAATTCACCCCTCCACTTT. Residues: CASTTGFGNSPLHF.

As for this clone: A junction end diverges from the germline sequence, so it may reflect a read error. The chain carries TRBV7-7 and TRBJ2-7, with a possible D match to TRBD1 (5 bases). The CDR3 length is 8 residues. Germline V gene lookup returns CDR1 SSHAT and CDR2 FNYEAQ (reference sequence). CDR3 in DNA: TGTGCCAGCAGCCGTGGGGCCTTC. Translating gives CASSRGAF.

The chain employs TRBV6-5 and TRBJ2-3; no definite D call. The germline gives CDR1 MNHEY, CDR2 SVGAGI. This CDR3 is 12 amino acids long. Trimming stripped 5 bases from V and 5 bases from J, with 8 bases between. The CDR3 sequence: CASSGGGDTQYF. The CDR3 DNA is TGTGCCAGCAGTGGCGGTGGAGATACGCAGTATTTT.

This chain uses TRBV19 with TRBJ2-3; 10 bases map to TRBD1. This CDR3 contains 15 residues. J gave up 5 bases and V 5 bases, and 7 bases lay outside the gene matches. Germline assignment: CDR1 LNHDA and CDR2 SQIVND (reference sequence). In DNA, the CDR3 is TGTGCCAGTAGTGCCGACAGGGGGCTTGGAGATACGCAGTATTTT. Amino acids: CASSADRGLGDTQYF.

The V and J genes are TRBV10-2 and TRBJ2-3, with TRBD2 matching 10 bases. V shed 2 bases, J shed 14 bases, and the junction held 10 bases outside the gene matches. The CDR3 contains 14 residues. The V gene's germline CDR1 is WSHSY and CDR2 SAAADI. The CDR3 sequence is CASSESLAGVLGYF. CDR3 DNA sequence: TGCGCCAGCAGTGAGAGTCTAGCGGGGGTGTTGGGGTATTTT.

This chain links TRBV7-9 with TRBJ2-5; TRBD1 might be the D (5 bases). The DNA matches TRBJ2-7 better at its end, which makes the J call doubtful. Germline CDR1 SEHNR, CDR2 FQNEAQ (reference sequence). This CDR3 comprises 16 residues. This chain's CDR3 is CASRLSGIGASYEQYF. In DNA, the CDR3 is TGTGCCAGCAGACTTAGTGGGATTGGGGCCTCCTACGAGCAGTACTTC.

This chain uses TRBV4-3 with TRBJ2-7; TRBD1 aligns across 11 bases. The germline gives CDR1 LGHNA, CDR2 YSLEER. V lost 2 bases to trimming and J lost 2 bases; unmatched junction nucleotides: 17. The CDR3 has 20 residues. The CDR3 is CASSQRLGQGGLSQTYEQYF. The CDR3 nucleotides are TGCGCCAGCAGCCAACGATTGGGACAGGGGGGGCTATCCCAAACCTACGAGCAGTACTTC.

This chain's CDR3 is CASSLAGTYTGELFF. The DNA of the CDR3 is TGTGCCAGCAGCTTAGCCGGGACTTACACCGGGGAGCTGTTTTTT. V is TRBV7-9 and J is TRBJ2-2, with D maybe TRBD2 (6 bases). Germline loops: CDR1 SEHNR, CDR2 FQNEAQ (reference sequence). V lost 0 bases, J lost 3 bases, and 8 bases lay in between. The CDR3 extends over 15 amino acids.

The CDR3 DNA reads TGCAGTGCTAGAGTAGGGGATGGCTACACCTTC. Protein: CSARVGDGYTF. The chain has TRBV20-1 and TRBJ1-2; possible D gene TRBD1, 5 bases. The germline V gene has CDR1 DFQATT and CDR2 SNEGSKA (reference sequence). The V end was cut by 1 base, the J end by 6 bases, with 6 bases between. CDR3 size: 11 residues.

The chain is built from TRBV6-1 and TRBJ1-5; perhaps TRBD1 as D (6 bases). V lost 2 bases to trimming and J lost 3 bases, with 11 bases between them. The CDR3 has 15 amino acids. Looked up from germline, CDR1 is MNHNS and CDR2 is SASEGT. The CDR3 loop reads CASSEQGQLNQPQHF. For the CDR3, the DNA is TGTGCCAGCAGTGAACAGGGGCAACTCAATCAGCCCCAGCATTTT.

The chain couples TRBV2 to TRBJ2-1; D call uncertain. The CDR3 totals 14 residues. CDR1 SNHLY and CDR2 FYNNEI come from the germline V gene. Trimming removed 3 bases from V and 4 bases from J, with 10 bases in between. The CDR3 nucleotides read TGTGCCAGCAGTGAGTGGCAGTTATACAATGAGCAGTTCTTC. Its protein product is CASSEWQLYNEQFF. Drawing the rest from reference TRBV2 and TRBJ2-1, the complete variable domain is EPEVTQTPSHQVTQMGQEVILRCVPISNHLYFYWYRQILGQKVEFLVSFYNNEISEKSEIFDDQFSVERPDGSNFTLKIRSTKLEDSAMYFCASSEWQLYNEQFFGPGTRLTVL.

CDR3 sequence (DNA): TGTGCCAGCAGCTCATACCCGGACAGGGGGCGAGAAAAACTGTTTTTT. Protein product: CASSSYPDRGREKLFF. The genes are TRBV7-2 and TRBJ1-4; TRBD1 matches at 11 bases. V lost 4 bases to trimming and J lost 8 bases; unmatched junction nucleotides: 9. Germline V gene lookup returns CDR1 SGHTA and CDR2 FQGNSA. The length of the CDR3 is 16 residues. The whole variable domain, filled in from reference TRBV7-2 and TRBJ1-4, reads GAGVSQSPSNKVTEKGKDVELRCDPISGHTALYWYRQSLGQGLEFLIYFQGNSAPDKSGLPSDRFSAERTGGSVSTLTIQRTQQEDSAVYLCASSSYPDRGREKLFFGSGTQLSVL.

CDR3 nucleotides: TGCGCCAGCAGCTTGTCCCCCGACACTGAAGCTTTCTTT. The encoded protein is CASSLSPDTEAFF. The V call is TRBV5-1, the J call TRBJ1-1, with unresolved D. Trimming removed 1 base from V and 3 bases from J, with 7 bases in between. Germline CDR1 and CDR2: SGHRS and YFSETQ. The CDR3 spans 13 residues. Complete variable domain (other parts from reference TRBV5-1 and TRBJ1-1): KAGVTQTPRYLIKTRGQQVTLSCSPISGHRSVSWYQQTPGQGLQFLFEYFSETQRNKGNFPGRFSGRQFSNSRSEMNVSTLELGDSALYLCASSLSPDTEAFFGQGTRLTVV.

The chain links TRBV5-4 to TRBJ2-7, with 8 bases matching TRBD2. This CDR3 is 13 amino acids long. The germline CDR1 and CDR2 sequences are SGHNT and YYREEE (reference sequence). The V gene end was trimmed by 1 base and the J gene end by 7 bases; junction bases not matched to a gene: 4. The CDR3 DNA reads as TGTGCCAGCAGCTTGACGGGGGGGAGGGAGCAGTACTTC. Its protein is CASSLTGGREQYF.